These 30 T cell receptor beta chains originate from one sample sequenced in a study of T cells after somatic rescue of genetic block. Produced via immunoSEQ multiplex PCR; TCRdb's table is partial and in-frame only. This sample yields roughly 11,000 clones, of which approximately 80% are seen a single time; just over 8% belongs to the top ten. The sample consisted of peripheral blood mononuclear cells (PBMCs). These TCRs come from a boy aged 5-17 years.

The chain combines TRBV7-9 with TRBJ2-3, with TRBD2 matching 11 bases. Unmatched junction bases numbered 14, after V lost 10 bases and J lost 2 bases. Looked up from germline, CDR1 is SEHNR and CDR2 is FQNEAQ (reference sequence). This CDR3 has 17 amino acids. Here the CDR3 DNA reads TGTGCCATCCTCTTAGCGGGGGGGTCCCCTTACACAGATACGCAGTATTTT. It encodes CAILLAGGSPYTDTQYF.

This chain links TRBV15 with TRBJ1-3, with D uncertain. From germline, CDR1 is LNHNV and CDR2 YYDKDF (reference sequence). V was pared by 4 bases and J by 0 bases, with 19 bases between. CDR3 length: 18 amino acids. The CDR3 nucleotides are TGTGCCACCAGCAAAAGACTAGCACCCCTCAACTCTGGAAACACCATATATTTT. Protein product: CATSKRLAPLNSGNTIYF.

This clone was observed a handful of times. This sequence joins TRBV18 and TRBJ2-1; 7 nucleotides line up with TRBD2. V dropped 3 bases and J dropped 4; count of bases not matched to a gene: 3. This CDR3 comprises 14 residues. Germline values: CDR1 KGHSH, CDR2 LQKENI. The CDR3, as DNA: TGTGCCAGCTCACCGTCGGGGGGTTACAATGAGCAGTTCTTC. Translation: CASSPSGGYNEQFF.

The V call is TRBV19, the J call TRBJ2-3; TRBD2 matches 9 bases. This CDR3 has 15 residues. Germline V gene lookup returns CDR1 LNHDA and CDR2 SQIVND (reference sequence). Unmatched junction bases numbered 9, after V lost 6 bases and J lost 5 bases. CDR3 residues: CASSSLGLAIDTQYF. CDR3 in DNA: TGTGCCAGTAGCTCTCTGGGACTAGCTATAGATACGCAGTATTTT.

This chain connects TRBV6-6 to TRBJ2-5, with unresolved D. V was shortened by 5 bases and J by 4 bases, with 11 bases between the two germline ends. The CDR3 loop spans 13 amino acids. In germline, CDR1 is MNHNY, CDR2 SVGAGI (reference sequence). As DNA, the CDR3 is TGTGCCAGCAGTGATAGTTGGCGAGAGACCCAGTACTTC. Translated: CASSDSWRETQYF.

The genes are TRBV29-1 and TRBJ1-2, with 9 nucleotides matching TRBD1. The CDR3 length is 14 residues. Looked up from germline, CDR1 is SQVTM and CDR2 is ANQGSEA. Germline trimming cut 6 bases from V and 8 bases from J; bases unmatched to any gene: 13. The CDR3 here is CSVAGQGLLFGYTF. CDR3 DNA sequence: TGCAGCGTCGCCGGACAGGGGCTGCTGTTCGGCTACACCTTC.

The rearrangement links TRBV7-2 to TRBJ2-1; 9 bases align to TRBD2. V trimming: 7 bases; J trimming: 0 bases; junction bases outside the gene matches: 7. From germline, CDR1 is SGHTA and CDR2 FQGNSA. This CDR3 spans 16 amino acids. The CDR3 region is CASTYSGSFSYNEQFF. The CDR3 DNA reads as TGTGCCAGCACCTATAGCGGGAGCTTCTCCTACAATGAGCAGTTCTTC.

On this clone itself: An end of the junction differs from the germline gene, which may be a read error. This CDR3 is CASSSRRSRIRGAVF. CDR3 nucleotides: TGTGCCAGCAGCTCTAGGAGGAGTAGAATCCGGGGAGCTGTTTTT. The chain is built from TRBV7-4 and TRBJ2-2, with D perhaps matching TRBD2 (5 bases). CDR1 and CDR2 from the germline V gene are SGHVT and SQSDAQ. The CDR3 runs 15 residues.

The chain recombines TRBV4-3 with TRBJ2-6; possible D gene TRBD1, 6 bases. CDR1 is LGHNA, CDR2 YSLEER, per germline. This CDR3 has 19 residues. V gave up 1 base and J gave up 3 bases, with 19 bases separating them. DNA of the CDR3: TGCGCCAGCAGCCAAGCCCCCTACAGGGTATCGAGTGGGGCCAACGTCCTGACTTTC. Its protein is CASSQAPYRVSSGANVLTF.

J is TRBJ1-6 and V is TRBV7-3; 7 bases are a match to TRBD1. The V segment lost 3 bases and the J segment 9 bases; nucleotides outside the gene matches: 5. Looked up from germline, CDR1 is SGHTA and CDR2 is FQGTGA. The CDR3 has 14 residues. CDR3 nucleotides: TGTGCCAGCAGCTTGACAGGGAGGAGTTCACCCCTCCACTTT. This encodes CASSLTGRSSPLHF.

The J gene is TRBJ1-1, the V gene TRBV11-3, with D tentatively TRBD1 (5 bases). Germline CDR1 is SGHNT and CDR2 is YENEEA. The V and J ends lost 1 base and 10 bases respectively, with 10 bases between them. This CDR3 has 12 amino acids. In nucleotides, the CDR3 is TGTGCCAGCAGCTTAGCTCGGGGGGGAGCTTTCTTT. Amino acids: CASSLARGGAFF.

Written as DNA, the CDR3 is TGTGCCAGCAGCGGCCGGGACAGGGCCGGGGAGCTGTTTTTT. Translating gives CASSGRDRAGELFF. The chain carries TRBV2 and TRBJ2-2; 9 nucleotides match TRBD1. The CDR3 sequence is 14 residues long. Germline CDR1 SNHLY, CDR2 FYNNEI. V lost 6 bases to trimming and J lost 6 bases; unmatched junction nucleotides: 5.

The J gene is TRBJ1-6, the V gene TRBV7-9; D remains unclear. CDR3 length: 13 amino acids. Trimming removed 5 bases from V and 7 bases from J, with 9 bases in between. Germline-derived CDR1 and CDR2 are SEHNR and FQNEAQ (reference sequence). In DNA form, the CDR3 reads TGTGCCAGCAGCGCCCCCGGCAATTCACCCCTCCACTTT. Its translation: CASSAPGNSPLHF. Full variable domain (rest looked up from reference TRBV7-9 and TRBJ1-6): DTGVSQNPRHKITKRGQNVTFRCDPISEHNRLYWYRQTLGQGPEFLTYFQNEAQLEKSRLLSDRFSAERPKGSFSTLEIQRTEQGDSAMYLCASSAPGNSPLHFGNGTRLTVT.

The chain uses TRBV7-2 and TRBJ2-7; TRBD2 matches 7 bases. CDR3 length equals 17 residues. Germline CDR1 is SGHTA and CDR2 is FQGNSA. The junction had 11 bases not matched to a gene; V was cut back by 1 base and J by 2 bases. Written as DNA, the CDR3 is TGTGCCAGCAGCTTAGGGAGTGGGGGGGTTTGGGCCTACGAGCAGTACTTC. Translating gives CASSLGSGGVWAYEQYF.

The rearrangement joins TRBV29-1 to TRBJ2-3; D tentatively fits TRBD1 or TRBD2 (6 bases each). V was shortened by 4 bases and J by 0 bases, with 8 bases between the two germline ends. CDR1 and CDR2 (germline): SQVTM, ANQGSEA. The CDR3 runs to 13 residues. Written as DNA, the CDR3 is TGCAGCGTTGCGGGGGCCAGCACAGATACGCAGTATTTT. Its translation: CSVAGASTDTQYF.

This clone was seen a handful of times. The chain recombines TRBV7-8 with TRBJ2-7, with 10 bases that match TRBD1. The length of the CDR3 is 15 residues. Germline values: CDR1 SGHVS, CDR2 FQNEAQ. V gave up 1 base and J gave up 5 bases; unmatched junction bases: 5. CDR3 DNA sequence: TGTGCCAGCAGCTTAGGGGGACAGGGGTTGGACGAGCAGTACTTC. Translated: CASSLGGQGLDEQYF.

The chain has TRBV5-4 and TRBJ2-5; the match to TRBD2 covers 12 bases. The trim removed 0 bases at V and 2 bases at J, leaving 5 bases unmatched. CDR3 length: 17 residues. Germline CDR1 reads SGHNT; CDR2 reads YYREEE (reference sequence). This chain's CDR3 is CASSLERTSGVQETQYF. The CDR3 DNA follows: TGTGCCAGCAGCTTGGAAAGGACTAGCGGGGTACAAGAGACCCAGTACTTC.

V usage is TRBV25-1 and J usage is TRBJ2-1; D tentatively reads TRBD1 or TRBD2 (6 bases each). Deletions cut 2 bases from V and 6 bases from J, with 8 bases between. This CDR3 spans 13 amino acids. Germline lookup yields CDR1 MGHDK and CDR2 SYGVNS. CDR3 amino acids: CASSERGVNEQFF. The CDR3 nucleotides are TGTGCCAGCAGTGAAAGGGGGGTCAATGAGCAGTTCTTC.

The chain joins TRBV9 to TRBJ2-7; a weak D match, TRBD1 (5 bases). Trimming left V 4 bases short and J 0 bases short, with 20 bases between. This CDR3 has 17 amino acids. Germline V gives CDR1 SGDLS, CDR2 YYNGEE. The CDR3 DNA is TGTGCCAGCAGCCGGAGCCTTGAAGGGGATCCCTCCTACGAGCAGTACTTC. Translation: CASSRSLEGDPSYEQYF.

This clone was counted between two and nine times. Other nucleotide sequences from this sample produce the same CDR3. The J gene is TRBJ2-2, the V gene TRBV11-2; 9 bases fit TRBD2. V lost 3 bases to trimming and J lost 6 bases; unmatched junction nucleotides: 5. The germline V gene has CDR1 SGHAT and CDR2 FQNNGV. This CDR3 is built from 15 residues. The CDR3 coding sequence is TGTGCCAGCAGCTTTAGCGGGGGAAAAGCCGGGGAGCTGTTTTTT. Translated, it gives CASSFSGGKAGELFF.

V gene TRBV10-3 combines with J gene TRBJ1-3; 7 nucleotides agree with TRBD1. The V segment lost 3 bases and the J segment 3 bases; nucleotides outside the gene matches: 14. CDR3 length: 18 residues. Germline-derived CDR1 and CDR2 are ENHRY and SYGVKD. In DNA, the CDR3 is TGTGCCATCAGTGACGTCCTCCAAAGACAGGGAGGTGGAAACACCATATATTTT. This translates into CAISDVLQRQGGGNTIYF.

The chain combines TRBV2 with TRBJ2-5; 9 bases fit TRBD2. V trimming: 10 bases; J trimming: 9 bases; junction bases outside the gene matches: 15. The CDR3 covers 14 residues. CDR1 SNHLY and CDR2 FYNNEI come from the germline V gene. The CDR3 DNA sequence: TGTGCCACTATCCCCCAGCGGGAGGCGGGACCCCAGTACTTC. Translation gives CATIPQREAGPQYF.

A few counts support this clone. This chain uses TRBV11-2 with TRBJ2-1; 11 nucleotides match TRBD2. Per germline, CDR1 SGHAT and CDR2 FQNNGV. Losses at the gene ends were 4 bases for V and 6 bases for J; bases not matched to a gene: 5. This CDR3 has 15 residues. The CDR3 reads CASSSDGLAGNEQFF. The CDR3 DNA reads as TGTGCCAGCAGCTCCGACGGACTAGCGGGCAATGAGCAGTTCTTC.

This chain joins TRBV7-9 and TRBJ2-3; D is uncertain. V was pared by 5 bases and J by 0 bases, with 12 bases between. The germline CDR1 and CDR2 sequences are SEHNR and FQNEAQ (reference sequence). The CDR3 length is 15 residues. CDR3 bases: TGTGCCAGCAGCCCCCCCGGCATTAGCACAGATACGCAGTATTTT. Translation gives CASSPPGISTDTQYF.

The chain employs TRBV6-6 and TRBJ2-7; D remains unclear. V lost 5 bases, J lost 4 bases, and 15 bases lay in between. The CDR3 runs to 14 residues. Looked up from germline, CDR1 is MNHNY and CDR2 is SVGAGI (reference sequence). This CDR3 is CASSPSPSVYEQYF. The CDR3, as DNA: TGTGCCAGCAGTCCCAGTCCCTCAGTGTACGAGCAGTACTTC.

The chain employs TRBV5-5 and TRBJ2-5; possibly TRBD1 for D (6 bases). Germline assignment: CDR1 SGHKS and CDR2 YYEKEE (reference sequence). CDR3 length: 14 amino acids. V was cut by 2 bases and J by 4 bases, with 12 bases left in between. The CDR3 sequence is CASSFTGWVETQYF. CDR3 DNA sequence: TGTGCCAGCAGCTTCACAGGGTGGGTAGAGACCCAGTACTTC.

The CDR3 loop is CASSEADLHEDGYTF. CDR3 DNA: TGTGCCAGCAGCGAGGCGGATCTTCACGAGGATGGCTACACCTTC. The genes are TRBV9 and TRBJ1-2, with D uncertain. Trimming stripped 3 bases from V and 6 bases from J, with 18 bases between. The germline gives CDR1 SGDLS, CDR2 YYNGEE. CDR3 length equals 15 residues.

V is TRBV2 and J is TRBJ1-2; 9 nucleotides align to TRBD1. The germline V gene has CDR1 SNHLY and CDR2 FYNNEI. Trimming removed 6 bases from V and 4 bases from J; junction bases left unmatched: 3. The CDR3 covers 13 residues. The CDR3 bases are TGTGCCAGCAGCGACAGGGGGGCCTATGGCTACACCTTC. Protein product: CASSDRGAYGYTF.

This chain connects TRBV28 to TRBJ1-2; tentative D call: TRBD1 (5 bases). Germline V lookup: CDR1 MDHEN, CDR2 SYDVKM. The CDR3 runs to 15 residues. V was shortened by 6 bases and J by 8 bases, with 22 bases between the two germline ends. For the CDR3, the DNA is TGTGCCAGCAGGCGTGGGGGGGGGAGCCCCTCGGGCTACACCTTC. This encodes CASRRGGGSPSGYTF.

The genes are TRBV5-1 and TRBJ1-1; D might be TRBD1 (5 bases). The length of the CDR3 is 15 residues. Germline assignment: CDR1 SGHRS and CDR2 YFSETQ. Between the trimmed V and J ends, which lost 5 bases and 7 bases, there was a span of 21 bases. CDR3 DNA sequence: TGCGCCAGCAGGTTGTACCAAGGGGAGCGGGGTGAAGCTTTCTTT. It encodes CASRLYQGERGEAFF.